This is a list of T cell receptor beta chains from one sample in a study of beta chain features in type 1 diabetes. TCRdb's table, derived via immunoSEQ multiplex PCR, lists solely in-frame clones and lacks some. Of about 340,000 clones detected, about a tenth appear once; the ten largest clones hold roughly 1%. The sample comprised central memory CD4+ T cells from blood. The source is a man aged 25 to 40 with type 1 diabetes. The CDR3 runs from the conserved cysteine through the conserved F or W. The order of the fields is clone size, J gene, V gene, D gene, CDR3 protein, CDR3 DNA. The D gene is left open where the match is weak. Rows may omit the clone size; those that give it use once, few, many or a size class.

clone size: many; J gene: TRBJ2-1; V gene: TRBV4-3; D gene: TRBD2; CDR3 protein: CASSQGLERGSSYNEQFF; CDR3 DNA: TGCGCCAGCAGCCAGGGCCTCGAGCGGGGAAGCTCCTACAATGAGCAGTTCTTC
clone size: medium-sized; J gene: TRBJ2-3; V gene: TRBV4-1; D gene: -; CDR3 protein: CASSLGGRGDTQYF; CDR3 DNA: TGCGCCAGCAGCCTTGGGGGGCGCGGAGATACGCAGTATTTT
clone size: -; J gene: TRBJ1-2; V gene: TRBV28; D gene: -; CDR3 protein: CASSRGHGYTF; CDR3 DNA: TGTGCCAGCAGTCGAGGGCATGGCTACACCTTC
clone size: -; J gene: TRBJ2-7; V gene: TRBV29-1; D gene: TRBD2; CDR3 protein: CSVEWAGGNNSYEQYF; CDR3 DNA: TGCAGCGTTGAATGGGCGGGGGGCAATAATTCCTACGAGCAGTACTTC
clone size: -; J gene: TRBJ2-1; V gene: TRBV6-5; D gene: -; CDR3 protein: CASSYSYSQGNEQFF; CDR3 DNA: TGTGCCAGCAGTTACTCGTATTCGCAGGGCAATGAGCAGTTCTTC
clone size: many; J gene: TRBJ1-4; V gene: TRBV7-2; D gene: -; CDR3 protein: CASRGTGSKGEKLFF; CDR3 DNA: TGTGCCAGCAGGGGTACAGGGTCTAAGGGAGAAAAACTGTTTTTT
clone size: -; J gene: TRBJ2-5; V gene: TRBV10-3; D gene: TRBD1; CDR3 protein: CAIARDRGEETQYF; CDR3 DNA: TGTGCCATCGCCCGGGACAGGGGAGAAGAGACCCAGTACTTC
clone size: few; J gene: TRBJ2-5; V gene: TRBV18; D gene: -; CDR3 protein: CASSLGAQETQYF; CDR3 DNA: TGTGCCAGCTCACTCGGGGCCCAAGAGACCCAGTACTTC
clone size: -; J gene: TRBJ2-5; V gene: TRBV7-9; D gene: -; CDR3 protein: CASSLNGRGETQYF; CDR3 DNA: TGTGCCAGCAGCTTAAACGGACGCGGGGAGACCCAGTACTTC
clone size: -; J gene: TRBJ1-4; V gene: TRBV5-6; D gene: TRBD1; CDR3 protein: CASSYIRGQDEKLFF; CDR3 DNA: TGTGCCAGCAGCTATATCAGGGGGCAGGATGAAAAACTGTTTTTT
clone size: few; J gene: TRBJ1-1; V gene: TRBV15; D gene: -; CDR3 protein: CATSIQVDTEAFF; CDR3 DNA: TGTGCCACCAGCATACAGGTCGACACTGAAGCTTTCTTT
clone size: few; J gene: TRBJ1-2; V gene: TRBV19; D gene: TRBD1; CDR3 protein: CASRNRGSYTF; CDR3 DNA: TGTGCCAGTAGGAACAGGGGTAGCTACACCTTC
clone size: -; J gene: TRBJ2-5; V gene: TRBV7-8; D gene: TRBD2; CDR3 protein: CASRRGIQETQYF; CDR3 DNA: TGTGCCAGCAGGCGGGGGATCCAAGAGACCCAGTACTTC
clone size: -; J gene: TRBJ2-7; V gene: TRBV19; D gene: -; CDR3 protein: CASSIGAYKEQYF; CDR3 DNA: TGTGCCAGTAGTATCGGGGCTTACAAAGAGCAGTACTTC
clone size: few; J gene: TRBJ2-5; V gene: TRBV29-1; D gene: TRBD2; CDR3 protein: CSVTTSADATQYF; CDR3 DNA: TGCAGCGTTACAACTAGCGCCGATGCGACCCAGTACTTC
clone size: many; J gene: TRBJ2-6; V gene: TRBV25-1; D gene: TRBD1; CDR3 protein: CASDGTGLTGANVLTF; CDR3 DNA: TGTGCCAGCGACGGGACAGGCTTAACTGGGGCCAACGTCCTGACTTTC
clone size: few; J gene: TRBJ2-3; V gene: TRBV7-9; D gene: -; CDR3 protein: CASSLRVGYTDTQYF; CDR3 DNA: TGTGCCAGCAGCTTAAGAGTCGGATACACAGATACGCAGTATTTT
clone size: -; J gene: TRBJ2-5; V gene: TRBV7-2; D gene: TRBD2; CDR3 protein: CASSFLTSGETQYF; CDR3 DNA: TGTGCCAGCAGCTTCCTAACTAGCGGAGAGACCCAGTACTTC
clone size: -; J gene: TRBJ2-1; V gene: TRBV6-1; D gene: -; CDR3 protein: CASSGVRRGPYNEQFF; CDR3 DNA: TGTGCCAGCAGTGGCGTGCGGCGGGGGCCTTACAATGAGCAGTTCTTC
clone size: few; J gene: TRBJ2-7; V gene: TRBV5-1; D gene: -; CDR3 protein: CASSLDKASYEQYF; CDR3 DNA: TGCGCCAGCAGCTTGGATAAGGCGTCCTACGAGCAGTACTTC
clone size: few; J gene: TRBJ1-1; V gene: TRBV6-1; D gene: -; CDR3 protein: CASSAKVGTEAFF; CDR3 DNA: TGTGCCAGCAGCGCCAAGGTGGGCACTGAAGCTTTCTTT
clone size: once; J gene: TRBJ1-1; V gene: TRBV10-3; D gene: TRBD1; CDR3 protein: CAISEELTGATEAFF; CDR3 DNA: TGTGCCATCAGTGAGGAGTTGACAGGGGCCACTGAAGCTTTCTTT
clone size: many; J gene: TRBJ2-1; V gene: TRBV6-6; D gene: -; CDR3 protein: CASKSNEQFF; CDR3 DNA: TGTGCCAGCAAGAGTAATGAGCAGTTCTTC
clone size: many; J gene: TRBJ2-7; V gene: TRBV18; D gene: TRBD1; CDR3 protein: CASSPQGAGNEQYF; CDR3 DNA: TGTGCCAGCTCACCACAGGGGGCCGGAAACGAGCAGTACTTC
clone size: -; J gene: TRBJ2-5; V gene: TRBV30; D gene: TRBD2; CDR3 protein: CAWGNGLAGGAETQYF; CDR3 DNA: TGTGCCTGGGGAAACGGACTAGCGGGGGGTGCGGAGACCCAGTACTTC
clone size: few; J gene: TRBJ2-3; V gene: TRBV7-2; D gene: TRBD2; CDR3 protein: CASSPRTSLDTQYF; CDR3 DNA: TGTGCCAGCAGCCCGAGGACTAGCCTCGATACGCAGTATTTT
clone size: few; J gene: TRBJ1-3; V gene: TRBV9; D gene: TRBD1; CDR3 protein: CASSVRDREAGNTIYF; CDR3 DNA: TGTGCCAGCAGCGTCAGGGACAGGGAGGCTGGAAACACCATATATTTT
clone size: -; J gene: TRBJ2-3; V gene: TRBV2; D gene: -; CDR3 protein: CASSEIRDTQYF; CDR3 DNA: TGTGCCAGCAGTGAGATCAGGGATACGCAGTATTTT
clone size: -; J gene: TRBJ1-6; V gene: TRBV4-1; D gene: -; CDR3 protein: CASSQEHRVGNSPLHF; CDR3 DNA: TGCGCCAGCAGCCAGGAGCACAGGGTTGGTAATTCACCCCTCCACTTT
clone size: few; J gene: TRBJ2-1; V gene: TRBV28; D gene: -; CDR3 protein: CASGSGQLRNEQFF; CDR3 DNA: TGTGCCAGCGGATCTGGACAGCTCCGCAATGAGCAGTTCTTC
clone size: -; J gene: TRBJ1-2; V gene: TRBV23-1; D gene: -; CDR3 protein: CASSRRGGWYGYTF; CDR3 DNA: TGCGCCAGCAGCCGCCGGGGAGGATGGTATGGCTACACCTTC
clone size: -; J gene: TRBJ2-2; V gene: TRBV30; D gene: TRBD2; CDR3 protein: CAWSDPGLADGELFF; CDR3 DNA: TGTGCCTGGAGTGATCCGGGACTAGCAGACGGGGAGCTGTTTTTT
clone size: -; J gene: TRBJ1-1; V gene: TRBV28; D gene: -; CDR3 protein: CASSTPSRLNTEAFF; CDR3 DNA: TGTGCCAGCAGTACCCCCTCCCGGTTGAACACTGAAGCTTTCTTT
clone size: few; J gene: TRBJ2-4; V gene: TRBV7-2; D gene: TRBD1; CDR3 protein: CASSQDRVGNIQYF; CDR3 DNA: TGCGCCAGCAGCCAGGACAGGGTTGGAAACATTCAGTACTTC
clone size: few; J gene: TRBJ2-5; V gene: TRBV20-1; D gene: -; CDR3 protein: CSGGTEETQYF; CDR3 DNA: TGCAGTGGAGGGACCGAAGAGACCCAGTACTTC